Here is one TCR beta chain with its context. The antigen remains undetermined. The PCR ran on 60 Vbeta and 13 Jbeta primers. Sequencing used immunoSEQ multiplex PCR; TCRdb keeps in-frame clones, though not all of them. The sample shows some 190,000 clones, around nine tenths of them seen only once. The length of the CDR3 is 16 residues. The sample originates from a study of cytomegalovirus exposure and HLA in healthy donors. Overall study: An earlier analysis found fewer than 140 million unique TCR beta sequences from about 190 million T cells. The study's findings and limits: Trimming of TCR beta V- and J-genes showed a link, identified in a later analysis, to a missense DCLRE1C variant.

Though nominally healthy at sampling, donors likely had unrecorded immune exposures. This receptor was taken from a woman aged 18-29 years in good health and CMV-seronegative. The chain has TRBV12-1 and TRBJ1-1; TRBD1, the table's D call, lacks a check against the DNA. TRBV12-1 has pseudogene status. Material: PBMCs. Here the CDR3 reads CASSCRLTGKNTEAFF. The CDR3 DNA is TGTGCCAGCAGCTGCCGGCTGACAGGGAAGAACACTGAAGCTTTCTTT.